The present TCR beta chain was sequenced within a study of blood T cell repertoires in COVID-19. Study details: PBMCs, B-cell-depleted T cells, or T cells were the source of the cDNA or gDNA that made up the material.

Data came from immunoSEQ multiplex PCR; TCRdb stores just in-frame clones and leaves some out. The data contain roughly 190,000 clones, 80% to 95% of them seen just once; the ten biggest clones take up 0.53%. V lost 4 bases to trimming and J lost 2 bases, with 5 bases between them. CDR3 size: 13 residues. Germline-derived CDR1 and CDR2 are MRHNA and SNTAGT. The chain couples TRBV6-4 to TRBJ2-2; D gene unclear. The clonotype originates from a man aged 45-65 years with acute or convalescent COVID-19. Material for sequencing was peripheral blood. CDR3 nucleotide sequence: TGTGCCAGCAGTGCCCAAAACACCGGGGAGCTGTTTTTT. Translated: CASSAQNTGELFF.